This T cell receptor beta chain stems from a study of blood T cells in healthy people across ages. The authors ran a second PCR of roughly 6 to 12 cycles using a sample-barcoded 5' primer and a J-beta primer mix. In TCRdb, the 5' RACE reads were re-called with MiXCR into one record per CDR3 protein. The repertoire has about 1.1 million distinct CDR3 sequences, around two fifths of them found once; the top ten carry 10% to 15%. The source material was blood. This sequence was found in a man between 18 and 29 years old in good health.

The CDR3 DNA follows: TGTGCCAGCAGTAGTCATCAGGGGAGCTATGGCTACACCTTC. Translation gives CASSSHQGSYGYTF. This chain links TRBV28 with TRBJ1-2; D possibly corresponds to TRBD1 (6 bases). Germline loops: CDR1 MDHEN, CDR2 SYDVKM. This CDR3 has 14 amino acids. Trimming took 5 bases from V and 4 from J, leaving 14 bases between them.